This TCR beta chain originates from a study of blood T cell repertoires in COVID-19. Across the whole study: Acute-phase and convalescent COVID-19 samples originated in the United States, Italy and Spain. Sources were T cells, B-cell-depleted T cells, or PBMCs; the material itself was cDNA or gDNA.

This table comes from immunoSEQ multiplex PCR, and its TCRdb copy is limited to in-frame clones, with some not included. The sample has tens of thousands of clones, roughly 84% seen once; the top ten hold about 4.3%. With 1 base removed from V and 3 bases from J, the gap between germline ends came to 12 bases. Germline CDR1 MRHNA, CDR2 SNTAGT. The CDR3 length is 16 residues. The specimen sequenced was peripheral blood. The TCR was taken from a man in his forties or fifties with active COVID-19. The chain couples TRBV6-4 to TRBJ2-2; no clear D gene. The CDR3 nucleotides read TGTGCCAGCAGTGACTGGGTAGGTCGGGACACCGGGGAGCTGTTTTTT. Encoded protein: CASSDWVGRDTGELFF.